The text below deals with one TCR beta chain. The CDR3 extends over 16 amino acids. V was shortened by 5 bases and J by 1 base, with 17 bases between the two germline ends. Per the germline V gene, CDR1 is SEHNR and CDR2 is FQNEAQ (reference sequence). The data derive from a study of memory CD4+ T cells and cytomegalovirus serostatus. Across the study: Donors were healthy Belgian adults, under ten CMV seropositive and around 24 seronegative.

Methods used by the authors: After removing out-of-frame reads, around 2,100,000 distinct TCRbeta sequences remained. Assay used: immunoSEQ multiplex PCR; TCRdb lists only in-frame clones, some missing. Clone size and the V and J calls come from that table; the DNA yielded D and trimming. The data contain about 50,000 clones, about 79% of them singletons. The sort gate was single viable CD3+CD4+CD8-CD45RO+ cells for memory CD4+ T cells. The V gene is TRBV7-9, the J gene TRBJ1-1; no clear D. The receptor comes from an adult in good health and CMV-seronegative. Sample: memory CD4+ T cells from blood. CDR3 nucleotide sequence: TGTGCCAGCAGCCGGCAACTTTCTCAAGCGAACACTGAAGCTTTCTTT. Translated, it gives CASSRQLSQANTEAFF.